The present T cell receptor (beta chain) was sequenced within a study of cytomegalovirus exposure and HLA in healthy donors. This clone was seen a handful of times. CDR1 SGHNT and CDR2 YENEEA come from the germline V gene. Between the trimmed V and J ends, which lost 1 base and 2 bases, there was a span of 5 bases. This CDR3 has 13 amino acids. A multiplex PCR was run with 60 Vbeta primers and 13 Jbeta primers. Assay used: immunoSEQ multiplex PCR; TCRdb lists only in-frame clones, some missing. In the table there are under 200,000 clones, 68% of which are singletons. The receptor's source is a woman aged 18 to 35 in good health and CMV-seropositive. Sequenced material: PBMCs. The rearrangement links TRBV11-3 to TRBJ2-5; D uncertain. The CDR3 reads CASSLAQQETQYF. In nucleotides, the CDR3 is TGTGCCAGCAGCTTAGCGCAGCAAGAGACCCAGTACTTC. Using reference TRBV11-3 and TRBJ2-5 for the parts outside the CDR3, the full variable domain is EAGVVQSPRYKIIEKKQPVAFWCNPISGHNTLYWYLQNLGQGPELLIRYENEEAVDDSQLPKDRFSAERLKGVDSTLKIQPAELGDSAVYLCASSLAQQETQYFGPGTRLLVL.